The next 8 T cell receptor beta chains were all read from a single sample in a study of cytomegalovirus exposure and HLA in healthy donors (dated by TCRdb to between 2016 and 2019). The library was built by means of the immunoSEQ multiplex PCR assay. The table was pulled from immuneACCESS by TCRdb, which kept in-frame rearrangements only. Such tables lose some clones; where checked, under half of the loss comes from unresolved V genes, and the rest has no known cause. The sample profile shows more than 150,000 clones; about four fifths of them were found once. The ten most abundant clones make up approximately 3% of the sample. The sequencing sample was made of PBMCs. These receptors originate from a woman under 30 in good health and CMV-seropositive.

The rearrangement joins TRBV7-9 to TRBJ2-1, with D unclear. CDR1 is SEHNR and CDR2 is FQNEAQ in the germline V gene (reference sequence). This CDR3 contains 14 residues. The ends were cut back, 4 bases at V and 9 bases at J, with 16 bases in the middle. CDR3 DNA sequence: TGTGCCAGCAGCTCCGACTCTAGGATCGTTGAGCAGTTCTTC. Protein product: CASSSDSRIVEQFF.

V and J are TRBV15 and TRBJ1-6, with TRBD1 identical over 7 bases. V gave up 3 bases and J gave up 7 bases; unmatched junction bases: 6. The germline V gene has CDR1 LNHNV and CDR2 YYDKDF (reference sequence). The CDR3 is 15 residues long. CDR3 in DNA: TGTGCCACCAGCAGGAGGGACAGCATCAATTCACCCCTCCACTTT. Amino acids: CATSRRDSINSPLHF.

The V gene is TRBV5-6, the J gene TRBJ1-5; 9 positions match TRBD1. Germline assignment: CDR1 SGHDT and CDR2 YYEEEE. V shed 4 bases, J shed 7 bases, and the junction held 3 bases outside the gene matches. The CDR3 loop spans 13 amino acids. CDR3 protein: CASSITGGQPQHF. The CDR3 nucleotides read TGTGCCAGCAGCATAACAGGGGGCCAGCCCCAGCATTTT. The full variable domain, completed using reference TRBV5-6 and TRBJ1-5, is DAGVTQSPTHLIKTRGQQVTLRCSPKSGHDTVSWYQQALGQGPQFIFQYYEEEERQRGNFPDRFSGHQFPNYSSELNVNALLLGDSALYLCASSITGGQPQHFGDGTRLSIL.

The genes are TRBV4-1 and TRBJ2-3; 7 bases line up with TRBD2. The CDR3 covers 14 residues. V was clipped by 1 base and J by 7 bases; unmatched bases: 5. The germline CDR1 and CDR2 sequences are MGHRA and YSYEKL. The DNA for the CDR3 is TGCGCCAGCAGCCAAGCCAGGGAGGGTTATACGCAGTATTTT. Amino acids: CASSQAREGYTQYF.

The CDR3 reads CASSLTLNTEAFF. CDR3 nucleotides: TGTGCCAGCAGCCTTACTTTGAACACTGAAGCTTTCTTT. This rearrangement joins TRBV27 to TRBJ1-1; D gene unclear. The CDR3 sequence is 13 residues long. Trimming removed 6 bases from V and 0 bases from J, with 8 bases in between. Germline loops: CDR1 MNHEY, CDR2 SMNVEV (reference sequence).

This clone was seen just once. The chain couples TRBV9 to TRBJ2-5; 7 nucleotides line up with TRBD2. The J segment lost 7 bases and the V segment lost 0 bases, leaving 9 bases of the junction unmatched. Germline assignment: CDR1 SGDLS and CDR2 YYNGEE. The CDR3 is 15 residues long. CDR3 sequence reads: CASSVGSGLSGTQYF. CDR3 nucleotides: TGTGCCAGCAGCGTAGGTTCGGGACTAAGCGGGACCCAGTACTTC.

V usage is TRBV5-4 and J usage is TRBJ2-5; 7 positions agree with TRBD1. Losses at the gene ends were 4 bases for V and 1 base for J; bases not matched to a gene: 10. The CDR3 covers 16 residues. CDR1 SGHNT and CDR2 YYREEE come from the germline V gene (reference sequence). CDR3 residues: CASSPGTYRGQETQYF. CDR3 in DNA: TGTGCCAGCAGCCCCGGTACCTACAGGGGCCAAGAGACCCAGTACTTC.

The chain couples TRBV5-1 to TRBJ2-5; no clear D. The closer fit of TRBJ2-7 to the DNA end suggests the J call may be wrong. The CDR3 consists of 14 residues. Germline-derived CDR1 and CDR2 are SGHRS and YFSETQ. CDR3 amino acids: CASSLVPGTYEQYF. The CDR3 DNA reads as TGCGCCAGCAGCTTGGTCCCTGGTACCTACGAGCAGTACTTC.